This TCR beta chain was profiled in a study of memory CD4+ T cells and cytomegalovirus serostatus. Of note for this clone: Its target is not known.

Germline V lookup: CDR1 SEHNR, CDR2 FQNEAQ (reference sequence). The CDR3 runs 17 residues. V was shortened by 4 bases and J by 0 bases, with 16 bases between the two germline ends. Findings and limits, study-wide: A US-trained random forest predicted CMV serostatus with median AUC approximately 0.9. Of 150 to 200 reported CMV TCRbeta sequences, just over 65 were found in memory CD4+ repertoires. The CMV-associated TCR signature appears largely within the CD4+ memory repertoire.

Single viable CD3+CD4+CD8-CD45RO+ cells were sorted as the memory CD4+ T cells. CD4+ T cells were isolated by positive magnetic selection. Some clones are missing from TCRdb's copy, which holds only in-frame ones; the method was immunoSEQ multiplex PCR. The sample has tens of thousands of clones; less than 85% are singletons. Sequenced sample: memory CD4+ T cells from blood. The TCR comes from an adult in good health and CMV-seronegative. The chain employs TRBV7-9 and TRBJ2-1; D ambiguous. CDR3 coding DNA: TGTGCCAGCAGCTCATACGACTGGTACAGCTCCTACAATGAGCAGTTCTTC. This translates into CASSSYDWYSSYNEQFF.